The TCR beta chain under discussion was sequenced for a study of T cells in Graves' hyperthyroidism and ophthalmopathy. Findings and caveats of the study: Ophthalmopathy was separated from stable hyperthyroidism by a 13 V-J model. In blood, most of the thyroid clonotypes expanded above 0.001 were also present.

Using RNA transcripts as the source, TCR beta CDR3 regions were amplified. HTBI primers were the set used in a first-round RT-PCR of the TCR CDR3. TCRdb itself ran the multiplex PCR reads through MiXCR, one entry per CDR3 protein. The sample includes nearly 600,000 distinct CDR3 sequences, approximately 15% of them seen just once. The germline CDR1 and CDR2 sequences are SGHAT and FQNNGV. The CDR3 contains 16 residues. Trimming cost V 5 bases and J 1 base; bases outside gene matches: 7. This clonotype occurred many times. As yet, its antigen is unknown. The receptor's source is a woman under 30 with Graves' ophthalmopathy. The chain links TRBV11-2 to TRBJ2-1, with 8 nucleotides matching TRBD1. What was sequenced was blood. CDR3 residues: CASSRAGGLSYNEQFF. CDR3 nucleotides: TGTGCCAGCAGCCGGGCAGGGGGCCTATCCTACAATGAGCAGTTCTTC.